The rows below give T cell receptor beta chains drawn from one sample of a study of T cell responses to AZD1222 COVID-19 vaccine. The data were produced by immunoSEQ multiplex PCR, yet TCRdb's version contains in-frame clones alone and is incomplete. The sample shows 75,000 to 100,000 clones, 90% to 95% of them seen only once. Here the sequenced sample was peripheral blood, taken 28 days after the second AZD1222 dose. The receptor set was obtained from an adult who received the AZD1222 COVID-19 vaccine. Both conserved end residues are part of each CDR3. A D gene is named only where the DNA matches it firmly. Some rows mark clone size as missing; the rest say once, few, many or name a class of expanded clone.

clone size: NA; J gene: TRBJ1-6; D gene: NA; V gene: TRBV3-1/TRBV3-2; CDR3 protein: CASSQGGGFRATSPLHF; CDR3 DNA: TGTGCCAGCAGCCAGGGGGGGGGCTTCAGGGCAACTTCACCCCTCCACTTT
clone size: NA; J gene: TRBJ1-5; D gene: NA; V gene: TRBV5-5; CDR3 protein: CASSPGGGEFKPQHF; CDR3 DNA: TGTGCCAGCAGCCCAGGCGGGGGTGAATTTAAGCCCCAGCATTTT
clone size: once; J gene: TRBJ2-7; D gene: NA; V gene: TRBV6-5; CDR3 protein: CASRLGQGAYEQYF; CDR3 DNA: TGTGCCAGCAGGCTGGGGCAGGGAGCCTACGAGCAGTACTTC
clone size: NA; J gene: TRBJ1-1; D gene: NA; V gene: TRBV19; CDR3 protein: CASSRRTAIEAFF; CDR3 DNA: TGTGCCAGTAGTCGTCGGACAGCCATTGAAGCTTTCTTT
clone size: NA; J gene: TRBJ1-4; D gene: TRBD1; V gene: TRBV5-1; CDR3 protein: CASSLGYRQGANEKLFF; CDR3 DNA: TGCGCCAGCAGCTTGGGGTACCGACAGGGGGCTAATGAAAAACTGTTTTTT
clone size: NA; J gene: TRBJ2-7; D gene: NA; V gene: TRBV2; CDR3 protein: CASSRLMGFASSSYEQYF; CDR3 DNA: TGTGCCAGCAGTCGCTTAATGGGGTTCGCCAGTAGCTCCTACGAGCAGTACTTC
clone size: few; J gene: TRBJ1-2; D gene: NA; V gene: TRBV19; CDR3 protein: CASSISRGRSYGYTF; CDR3 DNA: TGTGCCAGTAGTATAAGTAGAGGAAGGAGCTATGGCTACACCTTC
clone size: NA; J gene: TRBJ1-2; D gene: TRBD1; V gene: TRBV29-1; CDR3 protein: CSAQGGVDGYTF; CDR3 DNA: TGCAGCGCCCAGGGGGGGGTGGATGGCTACACCTTC
clone size: few; J gene: TRBJ2-1; D gene: NA; V gene: TRBV7-2; CDR3 protein: CASSFLMGSSPRSEQFF; CDR3 DNA: TGTGCCAGCAGCTTCTTGATGGGGAGCTCGCCTAGAAGTGAGCAGTTCTTC
clone size: NA; J gene: TRBJ1-2; D gene: NA; V gene: TRBV27; CDR3 protein: CASSFSGIYGYTF; CDR3 DNA: TGTGCCAGCAGTTTCTCAGGGATCTATGGCTACACCTTC
clone size: NA; J gene: TRBJ1-1; D gene: NA; V gene: TRBV9; CDR3 protein: CASSADPLGARSTEAFF; CDR3 DNA: TGTGCCAGCAGCGCCGACCCCCTAGGGGCCCGGAGCACTGAAGCTTTCTTT
clone size: NA; J gene: TRBJ1-1; D gene: NA; V gene: TRBV2; CDR3 protein: CASSKGDRVNTEAFF; CDR3 DNA: TGTGCCAGCAGTAAGGGCGACAGAGTGAACACTGAAGCTTTCTTT
clone size: NA; J gene: TRBJ1-4; D gene: TRBD1; V gene: TRBV25-1; CDR3 protein: CASSGAGTGVEKLFF; CDR3 DNA: TGTGCCAGCAGTGGTGCCGGGACAGGGGTCGAAAAACTGTTTTTT
clone size: NA; J gene: TRBJ2-3; D gene: TRBD2; V gene: TRBV2; CDR3 protein: CASSWTSSTDTQYF; CDR3 DNA: TGTGCCAGCAGTTGGACTAGTTCGACAGATACGCAGTATTTT
clone size: NA; J gene: TRBJ1-1; D gene: NA; V gene: TRBV5-6; CDR3 protein: CASSLPGGTEAFF; CDR3 DNA: TGTGCCAGCAGCTTGCCCGGTGGCACTGAAGCTTTCTTT
clone size: NA; J gene: TRBJ2-5; D gene: TRBD2; V gene: TRBV6-2/TRBV6-3; CDR3 protein: CASSYGGEETQYF; CDR3 DNA: TGTGCCAGCAGTTATGGGGGGGAAGAGACCCAGTACTTC
clone size: NA; J gene: TRBJ2-5; D gene: NA; V gene: TRBV7-2; CDR3 protein: CASSLAGAGETQYF; CDR3 DNA: TGTGCCAGCAGCTTAGCTGGTGCCGGGGAGACCCAGTACTTC
clone size: NA; J gene: TRBJ2-1; D gene: TRBD1; V gene: TRBV6-2/TRBV6-3; CDR3 protein: CASSPDRGYNEQFF; CDR3 DNA: TGTGCCAGCAGTCCGGACAGGGGCTACAATGAGCAGTTCTTC
clone size: NA; J gene: TRBJ2-5; D gene: NA; V gene: TRBV18; CDR3 protein: CASSPAETQYF; CDR3 DNA: TGTGCCAGCTCACCAGCGGAGACCCAGTACTTC
clone size: NA; J gene: TRBJ1-3; D gene: NA; V gene: TRBV14; CDR3 protein: CASSQSVLSGNTIYF; CDR3 DNA: TGTGCCAGCAGCCAATCGGTACTCTCTGGAAACACCATATATTTT
clone size: few; J gene: TRBJ2-7; D gene: NA; V gene: TRBV7-9; CDR3 protein: CASSLSGILDEQYF; CDR3 DNA: TGTGCCAGCAGCTTATCAGGGATCCTAGACGAGCAGTACTTC
clone size: NA; J gene: TRBJ2-3; D gene: TRBD2; V gene: TRBV10-3; CDR3 protein: CAISGLRGGTDTQYF; CDR3 DNA: TGTGCCATCAGTGGCCTCCGGGGGGGGACAGATACGCAGTATTTT
clone size: NA; J gene: TRBJ1-1; D gene: NA; V gene: TRBV19; CDR3 protein: CASTLGAVTEAFF; CDR3 DNA: TGTGCCAGTACCCTGGGGGCAGTCACTGAAGCTTTCTTT
clone size: NA; J gene: TRBJ1-1; D gene: NA; V gene: TRBV19; CDR3 protein: CASTVGFDTEAFF; CDR3 DNA: TGTGCCAGTACAGTCGGCTTTGATACTGAAGCTTTCTTT
clone size: once; J gene: TRBJ2-7; D gene: NA; V gene: TRBV10-3; CDR3 protein: CAIEEGGAPYEQYF; CDR3 DNA: TGTGCCATCGAGGAGGGGGGGGCCCCCTACGAGCAGTACTTC
clone size: NA; J gene: TRBJ1-2; D gene: NA; V gene: TRBV6-5; CDR3 protein: CASRTDDRPEDGYTF; CDR3 DNA: TGTGCCAGCCGTACCGACGACAGGCCCGAGGATGGCTACACCTTC
clone size: NA; J gene: TRBJ2-7; D gene: TRBD2; V gene: TRBV6-1; CDR3 protein: CASSEALGGGSYEQYF; CDR3 DNA: TGTGCCAGCAGTGAAGCGCTTGGGGGGGGTTCCTACGAGCAGTACTTC
clone size: once; J gene: TRBJ1-3; D gene: TRBD1; V gene: TRBV27; CDR3 protein: CASSTGAGNTIYF; CDR3 DNA: TGTGCCAGCAGCACAGGGGCTGGAAACACCATATATTTT
clone size: NA; J gene: TRBJ1-2; D gene: NA; V gene: TRBV2; CDR3 protein: CASTTEGEYGYTF; CDR3 DNA: TGTGCCAGCACCACGGAAGGGGAATATGGCTACACCTTC
clone size: NA; J gene: TRBJ1-6; D gene: NA; V gene: TRBV18; CDR3 protein: CASSREGSSYNSPLHF; CDR3 DNA: TGTGCCAGCTCACGAGAGGGGAGCTCCTATAATTCACCCCTCCACTTT
clone size: NA; J gene: TRBJ1-2; D gene: NA; V gene: TRBV4-1; CDR3 protein: CASSQDSRTYNYGYTF; CDR3 DNA: TGCGCCAGCAGCCAGGATTCGCGGACTTATAACTATGGCTACACCTTC
clone size: once; J gene: TRBJ1-2; D gene: TRBD1; V gene: TRBV7-9; CDR3 protein: CASSLVPRTGIYGYTF; CDR3 DNA: TGTGCCAGCAGCTTAGTCCCAAGGACAGGGATCTATGGCTACACCTTC
clone size: NA; J gene: TRBJ1-2; D gene: NA; V gene: TRBV5-1; CDR3 protein: CASSPSHPGEGDGYTF; CDR3 DNA: TGCGCCAGCAGCCCGTCTCACCCAGGGGAGGGGGATGGCTACACCTTC
clone size: NA; J gene: TRBJ1-6; D gene: TRBD1; V gene: TRBV9; CDR3 protein: CASSGDGTGNSPLHF; CDR3 DNA: TGTGCCAGCAGCGGGGATGGGACAGGTAATTCACCCCTCCACTTT
clone size: NA; J gene: TRBJ2-5; D gene: NA; V gene: TRBV7-3; CDR3 protein: CASSLSTRETQYF; CDR3 DNA: TGTGCCAGCAGCTTATCCACCCGGGAGACCCAGTACTTC
clone size: NA; J gene: TRBJ1-2; D gene: TRBD1; V gene: TRBV2; CDR3 protein: CSTRGDVNYGYTF; CDR3 DNA: TGTTCCACCAGGGGGGACGTTAACTATGGCTACACCTTC
clone size: NA; J gene: TRBJ2-7; D gene: NA; V gene: TRBV5-6; CDR3 protein: CASSLGQSYEQYF; CDR3 DNA: TGTGCCAGCAGCTTGGGCCAGTCCTACGAGCAGTACTTC
clone size: NA; J gene: TRBJ1-1; D gene: TRBD1; V gene: TRBV27; CDR3 protein: CAVHRGATEAFF; CDR3 DNA: TGTGCCGTTCACAGGGGGGCCACTGAAGCTTTCTTT
clone size: NA; J gene: TRBJ2-2; D gene: NA; V gene: TRBV5-4; CDR3 protein: CASSPSGYSGELFF; CDR3 DNA: TGTGCCAGCAGCCCCAGCGGATACTCCGGGGAGCTGTTTTTT
clone size: NA; J gene: TRBJ1-4; D gene: TRBD1; V gene: TRBV6-6; CDR3 protein: CASSYGTGGAKLFF; CDR3 DNA: TGTGCCAGCAGTTATGGGACAGGGGGGGCAAAACTGTTTTTT
clone size: NA; J gene: TRBJ1-5; D gene: TRBD1; V gene: TRBV28; CDR3 protein: CASSVDRARNQPQHF; CDR3 DNA: TGTGCCAGCAGCGTGGACAGGGCCAGGAATCAGCCCCAGCATTTT
clone size: NA; J gene: TRBJ1-5; D gene: NA; V gene: TRBV30; CDR3 protein: CAWSDRVGPQHF; CDR3 DNA: TGTGCCTGGAGTGACAGGGTCGGGCCCCAGCATTTT
clone size: NA; J gene: TRBJ1-2; D gene: NA; V gene: TRBV29-1; CDR3 protein: CSVVDVGYGYTF; CDR3 DNA: TGCAGCGTAGTGGACGTGGGCTATGGCTACACCTTC
clone size: NA; J gene: TRBJ1-4; D gene: NA; V gene: TRBV19; CDR3 protein: CASSATGGNEKLFF; CDR3 DNA: TGTGCCAGTAGTGCGACAGGAGGAAATGAAAAACTGTTTTTT
clone size: NA; J gene: TRBJ1-3; D gene: NA; V gene: TRBV14; CDR3 protein: CASSQSRSGNTIYF; CDR3 DNA: TGTGCCAGCAGCCAGTCACGCTCTGGAAACACCATATATTTT
clone size: NA; J gene: TRBJ2-7; D gene: NA; V gene: TRBV6-5; CDR3 protein: CATSTGTYEQYF; CDR3 DNA: TGTGCCACCTCCACCGGGACCTACGAGCAGTACTTC
clone size: once; J gene: TRBJ1-2; D gene: NA; V gene: TRBV27; CDR3 protein: CASTHRDHGAYTF; CDR3 DNA: TGTGCCAGCACCCACCGGGACCACGGCGCCTACACCTTC
clone size: NA; J gene: TRBJ1-1; D gene: NA; V gene: TRBV20-1; CDR3 protein: CSASSGKAFF; CDR3 DNA: TGCAGTGCTAGTTCAGGGAAAGCTTTCTTT
clone size: NA; J gene: TRBJ1-5; D gene: TRBD1; V gene: TRBV11-3; CDR3 protein: CASRRGQGAQPQHF; CDR3 DNA: TGTGCCAGCAGACGCGGACAGGGGGCTCAGCCCCAGCATTTT
clone size: NA; J gene: TRBJ1-5; D gene: TRBD1; V gene: TRBV19; CDR3 protein: CASSTGGLGQPQHF; CDR3 DNA: TGTGCCAGTTCCACAGGGGGATTGGGTCAGCCCCAGCATTTT
clone size: NA; J gene: TRBJ2-6; D gene: NA; V gene: TRBV3-1/TRBV3-2; CDR3 protein: CASSQDILTGANVLTF; CDR3 DNA: TGTGCCAGCAGCCAAGATATCCTGACTGGGGCCAACGTCCTGACTTTC
clone size: NA; J gene: TRBJ1-2; D gene: NA; V gene: TRBV2; CDR3 protein: CASRRLTNYGYTF; CDR3 DNA: TGTGCCAGCCGCAGGCTTACTAACTATGGCTACACCTTC
clone size: NA; J gene: TRBJ1-5; D gene: TRBD1; V gene: TRBV24-1; CDR3 protein: CATETGQGRNQPQHF; CDR3 DNA: TGTGCCACCGAGACTGGACAGGGCCGAAATCAGCCCCAGCATTTT
clone size: NA; J gene: TRBJ1-1; D gene: NA; V gene: TRBV6-2/TRBV6-3; CDR3 protein: CASSRQQGRTEAFF; CDR3 DNA: TGTGCCAGCAGTCGACAACAGGGAAGGACTGAAGCTTTCTTT
clone size: NA; J gene: TRBJ1-2; D gene: NA; V gene: TRBV18; CDR3 protein: CASSENRAANYGYTF; CDR3 DNA: TGTGCCAGCTCCGAAAACCGCGCCGCTAACTATGGCTACACCTTC